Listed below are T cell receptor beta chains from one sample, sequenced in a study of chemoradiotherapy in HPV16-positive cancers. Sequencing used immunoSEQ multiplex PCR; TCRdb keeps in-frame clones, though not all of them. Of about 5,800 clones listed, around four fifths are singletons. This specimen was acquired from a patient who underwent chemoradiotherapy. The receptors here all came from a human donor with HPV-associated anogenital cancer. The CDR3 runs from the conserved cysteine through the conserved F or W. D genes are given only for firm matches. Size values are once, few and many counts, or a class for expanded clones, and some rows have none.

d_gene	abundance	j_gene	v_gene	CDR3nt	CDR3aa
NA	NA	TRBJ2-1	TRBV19	TGTGCCAGTAGTCCTCGGGTCAATGAGCAGTTCTTC	CASSPRVNEQFF
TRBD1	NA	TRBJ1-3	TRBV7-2	TGTGCCAGCAGTTTAACCCGGGACAGGGTCACCTCTGGAAACACCATATATTTT	CASSLTRDRVTSGNTIYF
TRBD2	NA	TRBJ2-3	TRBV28	TGTGCCAGCAGTTCCCTAGCGGGATACACAGATACGCAGTATTTT	CASSSLAGYTDTQYF
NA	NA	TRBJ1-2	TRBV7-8	TGTGCCAGCAGCTTTGGGGGGGAGGGGACGGGCTATGGCTACACCTTC	CASSFGGEGTGYGYTF
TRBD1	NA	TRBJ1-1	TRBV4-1	TGCGCCAGCTCGAGACAGGGTACCACTGAAGCTTTCTTT	CASSRQGTTEAFF
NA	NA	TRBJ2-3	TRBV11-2	TGTGCCAGCAGTCCTTCGTCGGTCGGGCCCACAGATACGCAGTATTTT	CASSPSSVGPTDTQYF
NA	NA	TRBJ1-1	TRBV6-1	TGTGCCAGCAGCCTGGAGGGGAACACTGAAGCTTTCTTT	CASSLEGNTEAFF
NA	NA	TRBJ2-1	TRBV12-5	TGTGCTAGTGGTTTGCCCCCACGTAGCAATGAGCAGTTCTTC	CASGLPPRSNEQFF
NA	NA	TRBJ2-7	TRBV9	TGTGCCAGCAGCCCATTTGGGGTTCCCTACGAGCAGTACTTC	CASSPFGVPYEQYF
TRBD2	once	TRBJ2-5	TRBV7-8	TGTGCCAGCAGCCCGAGGACTAGTCAAGAGACCCAGTACTTC	CASSPRTSQETQYF
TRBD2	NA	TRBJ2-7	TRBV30	TGTGCCTGGAGAGTAGGGAGGGACTCCTACGAGCAGTACTTC	CAWRVGRDSYEQYF
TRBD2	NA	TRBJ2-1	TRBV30	TGTGCCTGGAGTGTACTTTCGGGTTTAAAACGCGGGGGGGCCGGTGAGCAGTTCTTC	CAWSVLSGLKRGGAGEQFF
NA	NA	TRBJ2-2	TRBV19	TGTGCCAGTCTTTGGCCCACCGGGGAGCTGTTTTTT	CASLWPTGELFF
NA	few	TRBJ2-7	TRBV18	TGTGCCAGCTCACCACCTAGAGGGAGAATGCCCTACGAGCAGTACTTC	CASSPPRGRMPYEQYF
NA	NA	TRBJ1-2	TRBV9	TGTGCCAGCAGCGTGGCTGACAGAGAGGCCTATGGCTACACCTTC	CASSVADREAYGYTF
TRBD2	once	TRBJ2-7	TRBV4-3	TGCGCCAGCAGCCAAGCGGTTAGCGGGAGTTACGACGAGCAGTACTTC	CASSQAVSGSYDEQYF
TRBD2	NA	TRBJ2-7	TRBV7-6	TGTGCCAGCAGCTTAGCGGGAGGGCCGTCCGAGCAGTACTTC	CASSLAGGPSEQYF
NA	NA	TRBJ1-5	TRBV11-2	TGTGCCAGCAGCTCTCTCAGGGGAGGAAAGCAGCCCCAGCATTTT	CASSSLRGGKQPQHF
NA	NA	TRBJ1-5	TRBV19	TGTGCCAGTAGTATAGATAGAACATTAAATCAGCCCCAGCATTTT	CASSIDRTLNQPQHF
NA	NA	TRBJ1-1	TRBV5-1	TGCGCCAGCAGCTTAGGACAGATGAACACTGAAGCTTTCTTT	CASSLGQMNTEAFF
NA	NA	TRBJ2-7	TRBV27	TGTGCCAGCAGTTCGCTGGACAGCACCTACGAGCAGTACTTC	CASSSLDSTYEQYF
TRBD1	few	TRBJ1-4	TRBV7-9	TGTGCCAGCACGGACAGGAAGAATGAAAAACTGTTTTTT	CASTDRKNEKLFF
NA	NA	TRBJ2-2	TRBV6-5	TGTGCCAGCCGAGGTAGCGGCTACACCGGGGAGCTGTTTTTT	CASRGSGYTGELFF
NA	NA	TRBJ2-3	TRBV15	TGTGCCACCAGGTGGCGGGACACCACAGATACGCAGTATTTT	CATRWRDTTDTQYF
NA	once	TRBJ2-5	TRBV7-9	TGTGCCAGCAGCTTCCCCACAGGATCCAGCGAAGAGACCCAGTACTTC	CASSFPTGSSEETQYF
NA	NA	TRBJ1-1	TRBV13	TGTGCCAGCAGCCGCGCCCGGAGATACACTGAAGCTTTCTTT	CASSRARRYTEAFF
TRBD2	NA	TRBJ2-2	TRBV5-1	TGCGCCAGCAGTGGCGGGGGGGCCGGCACCGGGGAGCTGTTTTTT	CASSGGGAGTGELFF
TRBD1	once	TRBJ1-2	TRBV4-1	TGCGCCAGCAGCCAAGATCCAGGGGGATTCTATGGCTACACCTTC	CASSQDPGGFYGYTF
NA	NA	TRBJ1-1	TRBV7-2	TGTGCCAGCAGCATAAACCGAGGACAGATGAACACTGAAGCTTTCTTT	CASSINRGQMNTEAFF
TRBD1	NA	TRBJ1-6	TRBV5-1	TGCGCCAGCAGCTTGGGCCATAGGACAGGGAATTTGGGGGGTTATTCACCCCTCCACTTT	CASSLGHRTGNLGGYSPLHF
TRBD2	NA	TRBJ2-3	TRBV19	TGTGCCAGTAGTCTCCGGGAGGGTTACACAGATACGCAGTATTTT	CASSLREGYTDTQYF
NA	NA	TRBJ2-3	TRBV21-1	TGTGCCAGCAGCAAAGTGGAAGCGGGAGGGACGACAAAAAGCACAGATACGCAGTATTTT	CASSKVEAGGTTKSTDTQYF
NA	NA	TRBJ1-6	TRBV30	TGTGCCTGGAGCTACAGACGCTCCTATAATTCACCCCTCCACTTT	CAWSYRRSYNSPLHF
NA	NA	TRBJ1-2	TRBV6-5	TGTGCCAGCAACGGAAACACTGGCGGCTACACCTTC	CASNGNTGGYTF
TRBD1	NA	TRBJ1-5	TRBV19	TGTGCCAGTAGTATACCGGGACAGGGTACTCAGCCCCAGCATTTT	CASSIPGQGTQPQHF
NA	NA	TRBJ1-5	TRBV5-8	TGTGCCAGCAGCTTATGGACGGTCAATCAGCCCCAGCATTTT	CASSLWTVNQPQHF
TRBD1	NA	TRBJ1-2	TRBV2	TGTGCCAGCAGCCGGGACAGGGAGCGTGGCTACACCTTC	CASSRDRERGYTF
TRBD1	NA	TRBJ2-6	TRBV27	TGTGCCAGCAGTCCAAAGGGACAGAGGAAAACATCGGGGGCCAACGTCCTGACTTTC	CASSPKGQRKTSGANVLTF
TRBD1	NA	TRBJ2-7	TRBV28	TGTGCCAGCAGTTTATTCGCGCGGGACAGGGCCTCCTACGAGCAGTACTTC	CASSLFARDRASYEQYF
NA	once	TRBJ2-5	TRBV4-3	TGCGCCAGCAGCCAAGACCAAGGCTTGACCCAGTACTTC	CASSQDQGLTQYF
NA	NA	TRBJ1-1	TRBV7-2	TGTGCCAGCAGCCCAGGTCTTGGGGGGAAGGGGATGAACACTGAAGCTTTCTTT	CASSPGLGGKGMNTEAFF
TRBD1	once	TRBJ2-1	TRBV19	TGTGCCAGTAGTATAAGGGACAGCTACAATGAGCAGTTCTTC	CASSIRDSYNEQFF